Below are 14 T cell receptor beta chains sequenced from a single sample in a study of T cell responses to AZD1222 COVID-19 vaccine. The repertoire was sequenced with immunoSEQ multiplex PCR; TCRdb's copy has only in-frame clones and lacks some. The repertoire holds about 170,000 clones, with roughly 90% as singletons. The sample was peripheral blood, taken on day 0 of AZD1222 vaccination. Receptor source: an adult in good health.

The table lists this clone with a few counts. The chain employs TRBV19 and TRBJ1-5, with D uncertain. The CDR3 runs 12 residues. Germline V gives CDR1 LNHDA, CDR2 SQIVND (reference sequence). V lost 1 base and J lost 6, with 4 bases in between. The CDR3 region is CASSIGAQPQHF. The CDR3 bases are TGTGCCAGTAGTATAGGGGCTCAGCCCCAGCATTTT.

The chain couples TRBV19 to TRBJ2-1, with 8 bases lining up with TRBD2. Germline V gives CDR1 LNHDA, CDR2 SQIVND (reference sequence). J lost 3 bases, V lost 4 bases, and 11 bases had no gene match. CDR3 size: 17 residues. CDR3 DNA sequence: TGTGCCAGTAGTAGAGATAGCGGGACGTTAGGCTACAATGAGCAGTTCTTC. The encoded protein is CASSRDSGTLGYNEQFF.

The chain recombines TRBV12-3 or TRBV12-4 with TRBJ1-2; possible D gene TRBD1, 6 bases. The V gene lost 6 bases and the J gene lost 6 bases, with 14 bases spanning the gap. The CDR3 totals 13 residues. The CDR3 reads CASSSYREDGYTF. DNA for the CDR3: TGTGCCAGCAGCTCGTACAGGGAGGATGGCTACACCTTC.

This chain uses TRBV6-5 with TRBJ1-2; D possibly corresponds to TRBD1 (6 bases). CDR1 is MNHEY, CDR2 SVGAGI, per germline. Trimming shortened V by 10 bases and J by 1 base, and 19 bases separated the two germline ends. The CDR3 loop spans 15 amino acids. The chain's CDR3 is CATGLGGTINYGYTF. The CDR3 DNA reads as TGTGCCACCGGACTTGGGGGCACTATTAACTATGGCTACACCTTC.

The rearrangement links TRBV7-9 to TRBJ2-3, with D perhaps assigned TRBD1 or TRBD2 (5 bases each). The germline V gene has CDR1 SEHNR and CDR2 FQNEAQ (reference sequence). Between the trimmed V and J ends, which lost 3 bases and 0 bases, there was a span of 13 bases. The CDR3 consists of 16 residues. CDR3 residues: CASSFGKGPSTDTQYF. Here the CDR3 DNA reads TGTGCCAGCAGCTTTGGCAAGGGACCCAGCACAGATACGCAGTATTTT.

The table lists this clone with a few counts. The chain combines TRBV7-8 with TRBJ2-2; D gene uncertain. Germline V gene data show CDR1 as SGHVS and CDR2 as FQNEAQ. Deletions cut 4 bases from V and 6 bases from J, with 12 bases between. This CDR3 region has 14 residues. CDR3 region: CASSSRLPAGELFF. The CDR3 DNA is TGTGCCAGCAGCTCCCGGCTCCCCGCCGGGGAGCTGTTTTTT. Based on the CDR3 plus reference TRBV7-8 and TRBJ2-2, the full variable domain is GAGVSQSPRYKVAKRGQDVALRCDPISGHVSLFWYQQALGQGPEFLTYFQNEAQLDKSGLPSDRFFAERPEGSVSTLKIQRTQQEDSAVYLCASSSRLPAGELFFGEGSRLTVL.

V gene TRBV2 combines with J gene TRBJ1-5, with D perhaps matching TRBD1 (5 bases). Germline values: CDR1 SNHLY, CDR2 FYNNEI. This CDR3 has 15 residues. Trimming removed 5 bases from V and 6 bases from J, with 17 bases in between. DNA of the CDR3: TGTGCCAGCAGTTCCGGGACTGCGATCCGTCAGCCCCAGCATTTT. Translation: CASSSGTAIRQPQHF.

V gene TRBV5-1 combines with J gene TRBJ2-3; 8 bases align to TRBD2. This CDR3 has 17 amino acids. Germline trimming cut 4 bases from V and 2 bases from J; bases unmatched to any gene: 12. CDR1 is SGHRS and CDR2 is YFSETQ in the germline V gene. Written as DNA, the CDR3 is TGCGCCAGCAGCCTGTCCCGGTTAGCGGGGTACACAGATACGCAGTATTTT. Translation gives CASSLSRLAGYTDTQYF.

CDR3 loop: CASSFTGMEGYTF. CDR3 nucleotides: TGCGCCAGCAGCTTCACAGGGATGGAGGGCTACACCTTC. The gene calls are TRBV5-1 and TRBJ1-2; perhaps TRBD1 as D (6 bases). The CDR3 extends over 13 amino acids. V lost 2 bases to trimming and J lost 8 bases, with 13 bases between them. Germline V gene lookup returns CDR1 SGHRS and CDR2 YFSETQ.

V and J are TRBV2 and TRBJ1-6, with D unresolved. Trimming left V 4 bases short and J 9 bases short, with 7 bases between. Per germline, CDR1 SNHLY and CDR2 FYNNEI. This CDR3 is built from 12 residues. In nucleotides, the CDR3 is TGTGCCAGCAGTGTGTCATCTTCACCCCTCCACTTT. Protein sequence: CASSVSSSPLHF.

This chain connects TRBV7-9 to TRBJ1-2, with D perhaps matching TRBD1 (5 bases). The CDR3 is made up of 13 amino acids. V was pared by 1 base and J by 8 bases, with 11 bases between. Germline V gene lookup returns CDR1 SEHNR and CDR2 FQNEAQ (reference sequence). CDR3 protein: CASSLVDRAGYTF. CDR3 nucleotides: TGTGCCAGCAGCTTAGTCGACAGAGCAGGCTACACCTTC.

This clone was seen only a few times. DNA for the CDR3: TGTGCCAGTAGGCAGGACCGAGCCACTAATGAAAAACTGTTTTTT. Its translation: CASRQDRATNEKLFF. The chain links TRBV19 to TRBJ1-4; D uncertain. V was trimmed by 6 bases and J by 2 bases, leaving 13 bases between them. This CDR3 is 15 amino acids long. CDR1 and CDR2 (germline): LNHDA, SQIVND (reference sequence). The full variable domain, completed using reference TRBV19 and TRBJ1-4, is DGGITQSPKYLFRKEGQNVTLSCEQNLNHDAMYWYRQDPGQGLRLIYYSQIVNDFQKGDIAEGYSVSREKKESFPLTVTSAQKNPTAFYLCASRQDRATNEKLFFGSGTQLSVL.

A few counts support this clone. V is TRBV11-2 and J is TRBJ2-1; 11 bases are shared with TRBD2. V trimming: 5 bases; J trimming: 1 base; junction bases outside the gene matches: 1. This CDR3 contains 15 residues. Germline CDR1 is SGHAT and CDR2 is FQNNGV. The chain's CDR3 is CASSTSGGSYNEQFF. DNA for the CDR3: TGTGCCAGCAGCACTAGCGGGGGTTCCTACAATGAGCAGTTCTTC. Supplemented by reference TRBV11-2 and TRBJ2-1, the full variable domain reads EAGVAQSPRYKIIEKRQSVAFWCNPISGHATLYWYQQILGQGPKLLIQFQNNGVVDDSQLPKDRFSAERLKGVDSTLKIQPAKLEDSAVYLCASSTSGGSYNEQFFGPGTRLTVL.

CDR3 loop: CASCSPGKPQHF. CDR3 DNA: TGTGCCAGTTGTAGCCCCGGTAAGCCCCAGCATTTT. The chain uses TRBV28 and TRBJ1-5; D call uncertain. The germline V gene encodes CDR1 MDHEN and CDR2 SYDVKM. This CDR3 contains 12 residues. V dropped 9 bases and J dropped 8 bases, with 14 bases sitting between them.